Sequencing of this TCR beta chain was carried out in a study of T cells in Graves' hyperthyroidism and ophthalmopathy. Study overall: Peripheral blood was obtained at initial diagnosis, preceding any treatment.

The length of the CDR3 is 17 residues. Germline assignment: CDR1 SGDLS and CDR2 YYNGEE. V gave up 3 bases and J gave up 2 bases; unmatched junction bases: 10. TCR beta CDR3 region amplification was performed from RNA transcripts. The HTBI primer set served for first-round RT-PCR of the TCR CDR3. TCRdb re-called the multiplex PCR reads through MiXCR, storing one row per CDR3 protein. The sample lists 620,000 or so distinct CDR3 sequences, 14% seen once, with around 13% in the top ten. This clonotype was recorded a few times. Its antigen remains unidentified. Overall study findings and caveats: Most clonotypes expanded in the thyroid (above 0.001) were also present in blood.

Patients with ophthalmopathy all had a Clinical Activity Score of at least 3, a NOSPECS grade of at least 4 and duration under 3 months. On the basis of clinical symptoms, serum thyroxine and TRAb, thyroid ultrasound and orbital computed tomography, diagnoses were made. The chain links TRBV9 to TRBJ2-1; 8 bases line up with TRBD2. The sequenced sample was blood. This clonotype was sampled from a woman aged 45-59 years with Graves' ophthalmopathy. The CDR3 coding sequence is TGTGCCAGCAGCGCACCGGGAGGGGGTTCTACCTACAATGAGCAGTTCTTC. Its translation: CASSAPGGGSTYNEQFF.